These T cell receptor beta chains were read from a single sample in a study of T cells in localized non-small cell lung cancer. Sequencing was performed with immunoSEQ multiplex PCR; in TCRdb, only in-frame clones are kept and a portion is missing. The table includes 25,000 to 30,000 clones, around 90% detected once. The sequencing here drew on peripheral blood, taken before any cancer treatment. The receptors were gathered from a woman between 18 and 49 years old with stage I lung adenocarcinoma. The conserved cysteine and the conserved F or W are not part of the CDR3 here. Clone size, where shown, is once, few, many, or a class for clones that have expanded.

CDR3 length: 13
J gene: TRBJ2-7
V gene: TRBV5-6
clone size: -
CDR3 protein: ASSNEPGQSYEQY

CDR3 length: 14
J gene: TRBJ2-1
V gene: TRBV28
clone size: -
CDR3 protein: ASSLGRGDKYNEQF

CDR3 length: 12
J gene: TRBJ2-7
V gene: TRBV29-1
clone size: -
CDR3 protein: SVLVGYSSYEQY

CDR3 length: 10
J gene: TRBJ2-3
V gene: TRBV18
clone size: -
CDR3 protein: ASSPLVDTQY

CDR3 length: 14
J gene: TRBJ2-7
V gene: TRBV7-2
clone size: -
CDR3 protein: ASSLASGKTSSEQY

CDR3 length: 10
J gene: TRBJ2-7
V gene: TRBV5-4
clone size: -
CDR3 protein: ASSMAGGEQY

CDR3 length: 11
J gene: TRBJ2-1
V gene: TRBV18
clone size: -
CDR3 protein: ASSSQGGNEQF

CDR3 length: 15
J gene: TRBJ2-2
V gene: TRBV7-9
clone size: -
CDR3 protein: ASSLPSGRLSTGELF

CDR3 length: 15
J gene: TRBJ2-3
V gene: TRBV5-1
clone size: -
CDR3 protein: ASSSETSGRAPDTQY

CDR3 length: 11
J gene: TRBJ2-3
V gene: TRBV11-2
clone size: once
CDR3 protein: ASSLGVLGTQY

CDR3 length: 10
J gene: TRBJ1-1
V gene: TRBV18
clone size: -
CDR3 protein: ASSSRHGEAF

CDR3 length: 16
J gene: TRBJ2-6
V gene: TRBV10-3
clone size: -
CDR3 protein: AISETGQAHSGANVLT

CDR3 length: 10
J gene: TRBJ1-5
V gene: TRBV7-5
clone size: -
CDR3 protein: ASSFQDQPQH

CDR3 length: 14
J gene: TRBJ1-5
V gene: TRBV28
clone size: -
CDR3 protein: ASSTGGGYSNQPQH

CDR3 length: 18
J gene: TRBJ2-5
V gene: TRBV2
clone size: once
CDR3 protein: ASSEANRLAGPSRRETQY

CDR3 length: 11
J gene: TRBJ2-7
V gene: TRBV7-3
clone size: -
CDR3 protein: ASSTRLADEQY

CDR3 length: 15
J gene: TRBJ2-2
V gene: TRBV28
clone size: -
CDR3 protein: ASSLYSTGPNAGELF

CDR3 length: 11
J gene: TRBJ1-1
V gene: TRBV29-1
clone size: -
CDR3 protein: SGRIGTGSEAF

CDR3 length: 11
J gene: TRBJ2-2
V gene: TRBV11-3
clone size: -
CDR3 protein: ASSLQGPGELF

CDR3 length: 12
J gene: TRBJ1-5
V gene: TRBV18
clone size: -
CDR3 protein: ASSRDHTNQPQH

CDR3 length: 13
J gene: TRBJ2-2
V gene: TRBV7-3
clone size: -
CDR3 protein: ASSVGLANPGELF

CDR3 length: 8
J gene: TRBJ2-3
V gene: TRBV6-4
clone size: -
CDR3 protein: ASGLDTQY

CDR3 length: 13
J gene: TRBJ2-7
V gene: TRBV7-6
clone size: -
CDR3 protein: ASSAASGPSYEQY

CDR3 length: 13
J gene: TRBJ1-5
V gene: TRBV9
clone size: -
CDR3 protein: ASSVEGRVNQPQH

CDR3 length: 11
J gene: TRBJ2-5
V gene: TRBV9
clone size: -
CDR3 protein: ASSPQLAGTQY

CDR3 length: 11
J gene: TRBJ1-2
V gene: TRBV5-1
clone size: -
CDR3 protein: ASSSEGNYGYT

CDR3 length: 12
J gene: TRBJ2-5
V gene: TRBV14
clone size: -
CDR3 protein: ASSQDTLRETQY

CDR3 length: 12
J gene: TRBJ2-7
V gene: TRBV6-6
clone size: -
CDR3 protein: ASSRGQGIYEQY

CDR3 length: 16
J gene: TRBJ2-3
V gene: TRBV18
clone size: -
CDR3 protein: ASSPGTSRTQSTDTQY

CDR3 length: 10
J gene: TRBJ1-2
V gene: TRBV30
clone size: -
CDR3 protein: AWKQPNYGYT

CDR3 length: 11
J gene: TRBJ1-1
V gene: TRBV7-9
clone size: few
CDR3 protein: ASRQNMNTEAF

CDR3 length: 13
J gene: TRBJ2-1
V gene: TRBV19
clone size: few
CDR3 protein: ATHPTSGMGYEQF

CDR3 length: 12
J gene: TRBJ2-7
V gene: TRBV9
clone size: -
CDR3 protein: ASSVAPGVDEQY

CDR3 length: 13
J gene: TRBJ2-1
V gene: TRBV25-1
clone size: -
CDR3 protein: ASSDRDGTYNEQF

CDR3 length: 12
J gene: TRBJ1-2
V gene: TRBV19
clone size: -
CDR3 protein: ASSAGTAFYGYT

CDR3 length: 11
J gene: TRBJ1-4
V gene: TRBV30
clone size: -
CDR3 protein: ACSPRPGFELF

CDR3 length: 13
J gene: TRBJ2-5
V gene: TRBV13
clone size: -
CDR3 protein: ASSAIVGQGETQY

CDR3 length: 15
J gene: TRBJ2-3
V gene: TRBV4-1
clone size: once
CDR3 protein: ASSLRDFAGGTDTQY

CDR3 length: 13
J gene: TRBJ2-3
V gene: TRBV18
clone size: -
CDR3 protein: ASSRQSGTQDTQY

CDR3 length: 14
J gene: TRBJ2-7
V gene: TRBV2
clone size: once
CDR3 protein: ASRPRTGAGGYEQY

CDR3 length: 14
J gene: TRBJ2-3
V gene: TRBV14
clone size: -
CDR3 protein: ASSQGQRIYTDTQY

CDR3 length: 14
J gene: TRBJ2-3
V gene: TRBV5-1
clone size: -
CDR3 protein: ASSPSRVGNTDTQY

CDR3 length: 13
J gene: TRBJ2-2
V gene: TRBV2
clone size: -
CDR3 protein: ASRGPGAANGELF

CDR3 length: 10
J gene: TRBJ2-1
V gene: TRBV7-9
clone size: once
CDR3 protein: ASSPTAFEQF

CDR3 length: 16
J gene: TRBJ1-5
V gene: TRBV10-1
clone size: -
CDR3 protein: ASRGPYSGEEGNQPQH

CDR3 length: 11
J gene: TRBJ2-1
V gene: TRBV6-5
clone size: -
CDR3 protein: ASSWNLQGKQF

CDR3 length: 16
J gene: TRBJ2-2
V gene: TRBV12-5
clone size: -
CDR3 protein: ASGLVRDGQSNTGELF

CDR3 length: 12
J gene: TRBJ1-1
V gene: TRBV7-2
clone size: -
CDR3 protein: ASSFGSTSTEAF

CDR3 length: 14
J gene: TRBJ2-1
V gene: TRBV5-6
clone size: few
CDR3 protein: ASSLATGVSYNEQF

CDR3 length: 9
J gene: TRBJ1-2
V gene: TRBV29-1
clone size: -
CDR3 protein: SEFSQGGYT

CDR3 length: 11
J gene: TRBJ1-5
V gene: TRBV2
clone size: -
CDR3 protein: ASTSGRNQPQH

CDR3 length: 12
J gene: TRBJ2-2
V gene: TRBV7-2
clone size: -
CDR3 protein: ASSPSRDTGELF